This T cell receptor beta chain was sequenced in a study of T cell responses to AZD1222 COVID-19 vaccine. Pooling of second doses given at about 4 or about 12 weeks was done. Study-wide results and caveats: Spike-wide vaccine-associated CD4 TCRs dominated at 160-218 and 743-854. A mostly white British donor set with more females was recruited, and clonal diversity was possibly underestimated. The repertoires were collected only after the peak T cell response.

Only one count was recorded for this clone. Its antigen is unknown. This table comes from immunoSEQ multiplex PCR, and its TCRdb copy is limited to in-frame clones, with some not included. The sample yields around 140,000 clones, roughly 84% seen once. Trimming took off 0 bases at V and 9 bases at J, with 6 bases between the two ends. Germline CDR1 and CDR2: SGHDN and FVKESK. The CDR3 sequence is 12 residues long. Specimen: peripheral blood, collected 28 days after the second AZD1222 dose. This rearrangement joins TRBV14 to TRBJ2-1, with D unclear. The sequence was obtained from an adult who received the AZD1222 COVID-19 vaccine. The DNA for the CDR3 is TGTGCCAGCAGCCAAGATCGGGCTGAGCAGTTCTTC. It yields the protein CASSQDRAEQFF.